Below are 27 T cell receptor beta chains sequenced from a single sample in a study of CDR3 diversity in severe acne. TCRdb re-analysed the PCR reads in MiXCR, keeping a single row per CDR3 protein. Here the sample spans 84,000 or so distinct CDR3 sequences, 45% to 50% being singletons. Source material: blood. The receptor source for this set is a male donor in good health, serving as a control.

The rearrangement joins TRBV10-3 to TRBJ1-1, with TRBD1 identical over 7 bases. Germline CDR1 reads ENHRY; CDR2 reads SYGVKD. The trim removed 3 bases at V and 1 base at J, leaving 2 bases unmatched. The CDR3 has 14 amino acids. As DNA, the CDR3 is TGTGCCATCAGTGAACAGGGGACGAACACTGAAGCTTTCTTT. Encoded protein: CAISEQGTNTEAFF.

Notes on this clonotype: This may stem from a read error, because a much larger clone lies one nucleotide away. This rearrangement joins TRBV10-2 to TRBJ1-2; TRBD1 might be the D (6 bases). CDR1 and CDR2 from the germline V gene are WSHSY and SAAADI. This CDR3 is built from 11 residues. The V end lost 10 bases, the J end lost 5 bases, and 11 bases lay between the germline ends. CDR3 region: CANRDGYGYTF. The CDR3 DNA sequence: TGCGCCAACAGGGACGGATATGGCTACACCTTC.

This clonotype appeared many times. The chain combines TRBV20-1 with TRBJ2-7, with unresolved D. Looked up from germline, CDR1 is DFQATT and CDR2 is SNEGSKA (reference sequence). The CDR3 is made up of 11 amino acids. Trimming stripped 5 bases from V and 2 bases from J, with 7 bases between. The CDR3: CSASTAYEQYF. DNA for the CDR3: TGCAGTGCTTCCACAGCCTACGAGCAGTACTTC.

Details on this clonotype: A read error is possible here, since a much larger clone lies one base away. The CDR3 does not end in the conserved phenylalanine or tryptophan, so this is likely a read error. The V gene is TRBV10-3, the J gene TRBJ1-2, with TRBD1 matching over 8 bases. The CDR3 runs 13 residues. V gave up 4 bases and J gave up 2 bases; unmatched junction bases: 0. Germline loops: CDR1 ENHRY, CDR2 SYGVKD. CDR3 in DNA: TGTGCCATCAGTGGGACAGGGAACTATGGCTACACCCTC. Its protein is CAISGTGNYGYTL.

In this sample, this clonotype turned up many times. CDR3 loop: CASSLAGSSSYNEQFF. The CDR3, as DNA: TGTGCCAGCAGCTTAGCAGGCAGTTCCTCCTACAATGAGCAGTTCTTC. The V and J genes are TRBV11-2 and TRBJ2-1; D gene uncertain. This CDR3 spans 16 amino acids. The ends were cut back, 1 base at V and 0 bases at J, with 10 bases in the middle. The V gene's germline CDR1 is SGHAT and CDR2 FQNNGV.

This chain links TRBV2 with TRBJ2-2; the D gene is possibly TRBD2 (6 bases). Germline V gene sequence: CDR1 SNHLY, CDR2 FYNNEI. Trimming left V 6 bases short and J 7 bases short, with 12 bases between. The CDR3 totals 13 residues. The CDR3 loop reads CASSRDWGGELFF. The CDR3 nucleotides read TGTGCCAGCAGCCGGGACTGGGGCGGGGAGCTGTTTTTT.

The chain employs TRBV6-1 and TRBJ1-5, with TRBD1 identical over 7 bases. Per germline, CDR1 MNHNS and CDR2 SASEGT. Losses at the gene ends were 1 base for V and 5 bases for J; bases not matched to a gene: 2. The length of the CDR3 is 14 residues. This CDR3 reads CASSEVRGDQPQHF. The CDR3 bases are TGTGCCAGCAGTGAAGTCAGGGGGGATCAGCCCCAGCATTTT.

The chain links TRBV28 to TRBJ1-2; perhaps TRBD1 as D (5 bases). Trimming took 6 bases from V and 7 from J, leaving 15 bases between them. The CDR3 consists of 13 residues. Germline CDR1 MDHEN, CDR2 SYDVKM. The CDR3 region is CASSSAHRSGYTF. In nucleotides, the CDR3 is TGTGCCAGCAGCTCGGCCCACAGGTCTGGCTACACCTTC.

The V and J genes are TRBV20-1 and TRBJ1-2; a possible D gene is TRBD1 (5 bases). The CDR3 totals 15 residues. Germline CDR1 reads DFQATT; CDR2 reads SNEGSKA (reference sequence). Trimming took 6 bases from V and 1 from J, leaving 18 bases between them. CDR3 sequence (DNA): TGCAGTGCCCCAGATGGGGCAGGGAATAACTATGGCTACACCTTC. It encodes CSAPDGAGNNYGYTF.

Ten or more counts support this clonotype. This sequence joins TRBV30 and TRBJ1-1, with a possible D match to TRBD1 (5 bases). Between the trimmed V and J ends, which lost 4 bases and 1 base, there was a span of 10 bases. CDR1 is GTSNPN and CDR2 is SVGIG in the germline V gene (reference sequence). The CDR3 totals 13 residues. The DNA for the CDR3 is TGTGCCTGGATTTCAACAGGGAACACTGAAGCTTTCTTT. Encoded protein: CAWISTGNTEAFF.

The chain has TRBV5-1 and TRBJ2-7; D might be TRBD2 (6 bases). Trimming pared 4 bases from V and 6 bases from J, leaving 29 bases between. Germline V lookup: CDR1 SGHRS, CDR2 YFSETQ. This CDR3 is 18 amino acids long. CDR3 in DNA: TGCGCCAGCAGCACGGGGGTGGGGGGAGCGATGTATCCAACCGAGCAGTACTTC. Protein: CASSTGVGGAMYPTEQYF.

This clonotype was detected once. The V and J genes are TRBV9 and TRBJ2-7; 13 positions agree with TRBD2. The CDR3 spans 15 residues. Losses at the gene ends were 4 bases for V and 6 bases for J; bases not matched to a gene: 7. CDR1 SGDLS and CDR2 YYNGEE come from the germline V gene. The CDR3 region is CASSPTSGGGGEQYF. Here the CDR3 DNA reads TGTGCCAGCAGCCCCACTAGCGGGGGGGGGGGCGAGCAGTACTTC.

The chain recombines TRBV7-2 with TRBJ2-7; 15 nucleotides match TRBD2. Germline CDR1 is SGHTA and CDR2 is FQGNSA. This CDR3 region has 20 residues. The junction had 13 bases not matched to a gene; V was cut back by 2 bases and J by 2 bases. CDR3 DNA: TGTGCCAGCAGCTTATACGGGGGACTAGCGGGAGGCCCCACAACCTACGAGCAGTACTTC. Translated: CASSLYGGLAGGPTTYEQYF.

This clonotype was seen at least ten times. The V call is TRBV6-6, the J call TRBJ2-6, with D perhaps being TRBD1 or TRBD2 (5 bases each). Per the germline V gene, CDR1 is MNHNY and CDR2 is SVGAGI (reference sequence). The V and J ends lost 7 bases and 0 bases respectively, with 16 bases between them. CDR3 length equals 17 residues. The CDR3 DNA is TGTGCCAGCACTGTCCCCCCGGGGCCCTCTGGGGCCAACGTCCTGACTTTC. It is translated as CASTVPPGPSGANVLTF.

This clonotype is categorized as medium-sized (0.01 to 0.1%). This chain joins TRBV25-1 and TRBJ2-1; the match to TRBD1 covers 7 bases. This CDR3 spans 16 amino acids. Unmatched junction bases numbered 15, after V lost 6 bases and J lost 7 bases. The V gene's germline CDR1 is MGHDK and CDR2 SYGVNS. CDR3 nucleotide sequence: TGTGCCAGCAGCGAAGACTGGGGACACAGGGGAAATGAGCAGTTCTTC. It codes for CASSEDWGHRGNEQFF. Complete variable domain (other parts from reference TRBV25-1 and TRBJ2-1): EADIYQTPRYLVIGTGKKITLECSQTMGHDKMYWYQQDPGMELHLIHYSYGVNSTEKGDLSSESTVSRIRTEHFPLTLESARPSHTSQYLCASSEDWGHRGNEQFFGPGTRLTVL.

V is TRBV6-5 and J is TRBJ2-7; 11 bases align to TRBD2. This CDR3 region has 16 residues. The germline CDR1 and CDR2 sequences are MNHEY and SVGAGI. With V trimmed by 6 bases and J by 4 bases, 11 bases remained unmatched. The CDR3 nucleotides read TGTGCCAGCAGCACAACTAGCGGGAGTTCCACTTACGAGCAGTACTTC. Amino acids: CASSTTSGSSTYEQYF.

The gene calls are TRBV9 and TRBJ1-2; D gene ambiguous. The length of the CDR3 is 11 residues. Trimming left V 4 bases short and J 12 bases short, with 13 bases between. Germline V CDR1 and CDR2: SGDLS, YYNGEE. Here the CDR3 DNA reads TGTGCCAGCAGCTTACTAGACGGGAACACCTTC. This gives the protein CASSLLDGNTF.

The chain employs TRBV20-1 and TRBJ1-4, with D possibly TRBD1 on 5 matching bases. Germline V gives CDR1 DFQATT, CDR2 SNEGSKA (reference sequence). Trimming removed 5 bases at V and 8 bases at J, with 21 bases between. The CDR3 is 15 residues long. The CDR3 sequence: CSARGPGGVGEKLFF. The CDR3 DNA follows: TGCAGTGCTCGAGGCCCGGGGGGGGTCGGGGAAAAACTGTTTTTT.

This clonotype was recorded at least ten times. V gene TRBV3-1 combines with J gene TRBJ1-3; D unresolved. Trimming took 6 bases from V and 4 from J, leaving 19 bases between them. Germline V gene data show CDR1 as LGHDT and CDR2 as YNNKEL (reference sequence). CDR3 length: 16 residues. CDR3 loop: CASSKAGESLGNTIYF. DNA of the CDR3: TGTGCCAGCAGTAAAGCCGGGGAAAGTCTCGGAAACACCATATATTTT.

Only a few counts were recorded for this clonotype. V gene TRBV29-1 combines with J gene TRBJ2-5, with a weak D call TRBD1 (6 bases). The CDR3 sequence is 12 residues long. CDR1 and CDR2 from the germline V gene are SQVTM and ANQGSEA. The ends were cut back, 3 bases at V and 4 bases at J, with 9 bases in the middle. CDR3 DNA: TGCAGCGTTGAGCAGGGGCGAGAGACCCAGTACTTC. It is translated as CSVEQGRETQYF.

CDR3 amino acids: CASSPDGADTQYF. Written as DNA, the CDR3 is TGTGCCAGCAGCCCGGATGGGGCAGATACGCAGTATTTT. This rearrangement joins TRBV7-3 to TRBJ2-3; no reliable D call. Germline lookup yields CDR1 SGHTA and CDR2 FQGTGA. Trimming removed 5 bases from V and 4 bases from J, with 10 bases in between. The CDR3 consists of 13 residues.

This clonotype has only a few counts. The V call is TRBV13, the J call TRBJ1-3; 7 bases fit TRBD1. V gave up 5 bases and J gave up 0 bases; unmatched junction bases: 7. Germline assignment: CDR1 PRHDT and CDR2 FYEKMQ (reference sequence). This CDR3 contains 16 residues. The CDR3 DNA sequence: TGTGCCAGCAGCGCCCATGGGACAGTCTCTGGAAACACCATATATTTT. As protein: CASSAHGTVSGNTIYF.

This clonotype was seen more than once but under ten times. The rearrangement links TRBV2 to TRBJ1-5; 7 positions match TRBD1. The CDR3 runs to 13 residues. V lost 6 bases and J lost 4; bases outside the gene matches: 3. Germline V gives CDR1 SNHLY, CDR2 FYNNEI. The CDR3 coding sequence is TGTGCCAGCAGCGAGGGACAGAATCAGCCCCAGCATTTT. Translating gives CASSEGQNQPQHF.

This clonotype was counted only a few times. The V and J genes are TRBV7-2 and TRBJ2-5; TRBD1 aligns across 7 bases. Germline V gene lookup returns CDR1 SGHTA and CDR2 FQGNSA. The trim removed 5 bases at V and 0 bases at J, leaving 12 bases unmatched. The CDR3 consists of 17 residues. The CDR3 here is CASSPFGQDLYQETQYF. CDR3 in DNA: TGTGCCAGCAGCCCATTCGGACAGGACCTGTACCAAGAGACCCAGTACTTC. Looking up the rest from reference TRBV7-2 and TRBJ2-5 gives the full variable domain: GAGVSQSPSNKVTEKGKDVELRCDPISGHTALYWYRQSLGQGLEFLIYFQGNSAPDKSGLPSDRFSAERTGGSVSTLTIQRTQQEDSAVYLCASSPFGQDLYQETQYFGPGTRLLVL.

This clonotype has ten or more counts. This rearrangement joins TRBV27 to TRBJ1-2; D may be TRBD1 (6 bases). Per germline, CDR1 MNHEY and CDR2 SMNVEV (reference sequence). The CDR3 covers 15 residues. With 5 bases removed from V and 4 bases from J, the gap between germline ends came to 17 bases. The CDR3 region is CASSAAGWGLYGYTF. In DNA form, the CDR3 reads TGTGCCAGCAGTGCTGCAGGGTGGGGGCTCTATGGCTACACCTTC.

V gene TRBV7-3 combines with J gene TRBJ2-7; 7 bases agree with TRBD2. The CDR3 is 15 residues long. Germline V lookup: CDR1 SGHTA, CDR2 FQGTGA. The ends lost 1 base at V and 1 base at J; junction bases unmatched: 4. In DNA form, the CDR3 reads TGTGCCAGCAGCTTAAACCCTAGCGGTTCCTACGAGCAGTACTTC. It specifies CASSLNPSGSYEQYF. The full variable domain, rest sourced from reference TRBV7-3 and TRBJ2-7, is GAGVSQTPSNKVTEKGKYVELRCDPISGHTALYWYRQSLGQGPEFLIYFQGTGAADDSGLPNDRFFAVRPEGSVSTLKIQRTERGDSAVYLCASSLNPSGSYEQYFGPGTRLTVT.

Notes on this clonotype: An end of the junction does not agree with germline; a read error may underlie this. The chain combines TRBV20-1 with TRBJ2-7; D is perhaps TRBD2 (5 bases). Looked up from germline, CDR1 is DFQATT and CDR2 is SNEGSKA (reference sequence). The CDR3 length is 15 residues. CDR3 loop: CSARGQTLTTYERYF. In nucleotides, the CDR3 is TGTAGTGCTAGAGGGCAGACTTTGACGACCTACGAGCGGTACTTC.